Each of the 2 T cell receptor beta chains below was sequenced from the same sample in a study of control samples from healthy donors and cancer patients. TCRdb keeps only in-frame clones here, not all; method: immunoSEQ multiplex PCR. The sample has 60,000 or so clones, 90% to 96% seen once. Input material: blood. The receptors originated from a woman aged 18-30 years in good health.

V usage is TRBV28 and J usage is TRBJ2-3, with no clear D. Trimming cost V 6 bases and J 0 bases, with 7 bases left between them. The CDR3 totals 13 residues. Germline V gene lookup returns CDR1 MDHEN and CDR2 SYDVKM. The CDR3 reads CASRQASTDTQYF. CDR3 DNA: TGTGCCAGCAGGCAGGCTAGCACAGATACGCAGTATTTT. Drawing the rest from reference TRBV28 and TRBJ2-3, the complete variable domain is DVKVTQSSRYLVKRTGEKVFLECVQDMDHENMFWYRQDPGLGLRLIYFSYDVKMKEKGDIPEGYSVSREKKERFSLILESASTNQTSMYLCASRQASTDTQYFGPGTRLTVL.

This rearrangement joins TRBV11-2 to TRBJ2-2, with D possibly called TRBD1 or TRBD2 (6 bases each). The CDR3 has 16 amino acids. Trimming removed 3 bases from V and 5 bases from J, with 16 bases in between. Germline lookup yields CDR1 SGHAT and CDR2 FQNNGV. The CDR3 reads CASSLRGPRGTGELFF. CDR3 coding DNA: TGTGCCAGCAGCTTGCGGGGCCCAAGGGGGACCGGGGAGCTGTTTTTT.